The TCR beta chain described here comes from a study of control samples from healthy donors and cancer patients. The method was immunoSEQ multiplex PCR; TCRdb's version includes in-frame clones alone and lacks a portion of them. The table records approximately 82,000 clones, roughly 86% of them present only once. CDR1 and CDR2 (germline): SGHTA, FQGNSA. There are 16 residues in the CDR3. Trimming shortened V by 0 bases and J by 9 bases, and 18 bases separated the two germline ends. The table lists this clone with a count of one. This sequence originates from a man between 50 and 59 years old in good health. The V gene is TRBV7-2, the J gene TRBJ2-1; possible D gene TRBD1, 5 bases. Sequenced sample: blood. The DNA of the CDR3 is TGTGCCAGCAGCTTAGCGCTCGCTCCGGGCACAGGTGAGCAGTTCTTC. The encoded protein is CASSLALAPGTGEQFF.